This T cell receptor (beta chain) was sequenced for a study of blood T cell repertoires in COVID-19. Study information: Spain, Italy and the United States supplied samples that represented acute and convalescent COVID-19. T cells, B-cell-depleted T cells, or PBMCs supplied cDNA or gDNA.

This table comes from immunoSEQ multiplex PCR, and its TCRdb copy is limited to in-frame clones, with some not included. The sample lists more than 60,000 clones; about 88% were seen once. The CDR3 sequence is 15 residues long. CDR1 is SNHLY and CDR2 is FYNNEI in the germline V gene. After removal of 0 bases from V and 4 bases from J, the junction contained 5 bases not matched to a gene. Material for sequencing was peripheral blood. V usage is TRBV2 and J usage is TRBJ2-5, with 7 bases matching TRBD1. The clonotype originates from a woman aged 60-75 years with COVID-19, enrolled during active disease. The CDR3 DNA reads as TGTGCCAGCAGTGAAGCGACAGGGCTGAGAGAGACCCAGTACTTC. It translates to CASSEATGLRETQYF.